This T cell receptor (beta chain) was found in a study of blood T cell repertoires in COVID-19. For the study at large: Material from acute and convalescent COVID-19 was sourced from the United States, Italy and Spain. T cells, B-cell-depleted T cells, or PBMCs supplied cDNA or gDNA.

This CDR3 is 14 amino acids long. V lost 3 bases to trimming and J lost 8 bases; unmatched junction nucleotides: 7. Germline CDR1 is SGHRS and CDR2 is YFSETQ. Per the original methods: Estimation of nucleated cell counts relied on the amplification of reference gene primers. TCRdb's table, derived via immunoSEQ multiplex PCR, lists solely in-frame clones and lacks some. The DNA was the basis for D and trimming; V, J and clone size are from that table. The sample includes 84,000 or so clones, about 83% of them seen just once. The chain has TRBV5-1 and TRBJ2-1, with 8 bases that match TRBD2. What was sequenced was peripheral blood. The clonotype was recovered from a woman older than 75 with acute or convalescent COVID-19. The CDR3 nucleotides are TGCGCCAGCAGCTCTGCCGGGGGGGCGGATGAGCAGTTCTTC. It encodes CASSSAGGADEQFF.